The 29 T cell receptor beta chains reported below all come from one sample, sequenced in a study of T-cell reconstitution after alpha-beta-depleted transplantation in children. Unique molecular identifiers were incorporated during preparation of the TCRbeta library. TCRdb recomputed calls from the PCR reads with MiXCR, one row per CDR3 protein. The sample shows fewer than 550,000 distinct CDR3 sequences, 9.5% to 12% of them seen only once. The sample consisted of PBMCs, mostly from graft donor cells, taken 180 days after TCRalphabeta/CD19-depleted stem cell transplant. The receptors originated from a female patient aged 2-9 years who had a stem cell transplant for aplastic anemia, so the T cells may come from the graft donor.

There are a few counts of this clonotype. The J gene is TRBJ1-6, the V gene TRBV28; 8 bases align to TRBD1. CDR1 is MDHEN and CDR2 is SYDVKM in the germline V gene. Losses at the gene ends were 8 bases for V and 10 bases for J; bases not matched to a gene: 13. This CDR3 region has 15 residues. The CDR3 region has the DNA TGTGCCAGCGACCGTAAACAGGGGGGCCTCTCACCCCTCCACTTT. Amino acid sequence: CASDRKQGGLSPLHF.

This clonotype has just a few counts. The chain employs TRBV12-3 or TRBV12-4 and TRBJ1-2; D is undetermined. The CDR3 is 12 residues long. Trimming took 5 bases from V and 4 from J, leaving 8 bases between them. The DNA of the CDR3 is TGTGCCAGCAGTCAAAGGTCCTATGGCTACACCTTC. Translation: CASSQRSYGYTF.

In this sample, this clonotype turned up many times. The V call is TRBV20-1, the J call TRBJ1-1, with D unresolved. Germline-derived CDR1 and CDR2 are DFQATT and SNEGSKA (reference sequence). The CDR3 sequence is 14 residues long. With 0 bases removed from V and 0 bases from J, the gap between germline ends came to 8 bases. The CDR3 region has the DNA TGCAGTGCTAGAGATCCCCTCCTGAACACTGAAGCTTTCTTT. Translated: CSARDPLLNTEAFF.

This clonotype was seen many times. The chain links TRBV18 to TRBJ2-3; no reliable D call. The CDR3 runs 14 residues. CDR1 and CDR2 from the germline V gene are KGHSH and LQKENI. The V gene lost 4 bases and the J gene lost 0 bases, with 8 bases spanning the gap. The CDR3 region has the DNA TGTGCCAGCTCACAAACGCGGAGCACAGATACGCAGTATTTT. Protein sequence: CASSQTRSTDTQYF.

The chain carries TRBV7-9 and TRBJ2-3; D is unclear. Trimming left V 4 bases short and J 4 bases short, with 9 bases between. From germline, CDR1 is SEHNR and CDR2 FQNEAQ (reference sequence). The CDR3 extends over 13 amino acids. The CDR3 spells CASSSSGPDTQYF. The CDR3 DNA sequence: TGTGCCAGCAGCTCTTCGGGCCCAGATACGCAGTATTTT. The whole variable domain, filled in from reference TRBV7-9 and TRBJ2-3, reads DTGVSQNPRHKITKRGQNVTFRCDPISEHNRLYWYRQTLGQGPEFLTYFQNEAQLEKSRLLSDRFSAERPKGSFSTLEIQRTEQGDSAMYLCASSSSGPDTQYFGPGTRLTVL.

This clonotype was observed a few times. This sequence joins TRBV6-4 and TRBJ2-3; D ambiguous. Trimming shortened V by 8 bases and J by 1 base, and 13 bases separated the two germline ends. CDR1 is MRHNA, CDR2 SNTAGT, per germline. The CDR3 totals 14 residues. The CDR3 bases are TGTGCCAGCCATGTCCTCGATTGCACAGATACGCAGTATTTT. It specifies CASHVLDCTDTQYF.

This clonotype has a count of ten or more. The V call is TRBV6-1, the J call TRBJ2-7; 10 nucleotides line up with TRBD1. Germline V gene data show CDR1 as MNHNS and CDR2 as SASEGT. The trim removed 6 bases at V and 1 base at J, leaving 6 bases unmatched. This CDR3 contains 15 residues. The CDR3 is CASSTRDRGSYEQYF. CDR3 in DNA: TGTGCCAGCAGCACCCGGGACAGGGGATCCTACGAGCAGTACTTC.

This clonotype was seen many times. The CDR3 nucleotides are TGTGCCAGCAGCCAAGATAGGGCTAGCGGGACATGGGAGCAGTTCTTC. It is translated as CASSQDRASGTWEQFF. This chain uses TRBV4-2 with TRBJ2-1, with 9 bases that match TRBD2. The J segment lost 10 bases and the V segment lost 0 bases, leaving 10 bases of the junction unmatched. The CDR3 contains 16 residues. The germline CDR1 and CDR2 sequences are LGHNA and YNFKEQ.

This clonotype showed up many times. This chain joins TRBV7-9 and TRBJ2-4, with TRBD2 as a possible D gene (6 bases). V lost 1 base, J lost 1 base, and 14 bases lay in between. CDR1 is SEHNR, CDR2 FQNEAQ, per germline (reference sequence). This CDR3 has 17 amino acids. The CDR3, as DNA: TGTGCCAGCAGCTTAGATTCTCAGGGAGGTGCCAAAAACATTCAGTACTTC. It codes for CASSLDSQGGAKNIQYF.

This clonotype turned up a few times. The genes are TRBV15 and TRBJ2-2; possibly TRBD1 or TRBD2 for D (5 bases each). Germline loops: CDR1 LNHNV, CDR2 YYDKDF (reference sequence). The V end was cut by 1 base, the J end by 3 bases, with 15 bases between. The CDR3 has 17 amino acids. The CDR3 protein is CATSRGRDLIYTGELFF. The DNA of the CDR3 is TGTGCCACCAGCAGAGGAAGGGACCTTATTTACACCGGGGAGCTGTTTTTT.

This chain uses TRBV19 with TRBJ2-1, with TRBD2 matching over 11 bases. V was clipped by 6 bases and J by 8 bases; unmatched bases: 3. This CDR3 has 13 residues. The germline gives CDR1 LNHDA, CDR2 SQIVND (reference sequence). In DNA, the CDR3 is TGTGCCAGTAGACTAGCGGGAGAGGATGAGCAGTTCTTC. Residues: CASRLAGEDEQFF. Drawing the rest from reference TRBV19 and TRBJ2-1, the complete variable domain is DGGITQSPKYLFRKEGQNVTLSCEQNLNHDAMYWYRQDPGQGLRLIYYSQIVNDFQKGDIAEGYSVSREKKESFPLTVTSAQKNPTAFYLCASRLAGEDEQFFGPGTRLTVL.

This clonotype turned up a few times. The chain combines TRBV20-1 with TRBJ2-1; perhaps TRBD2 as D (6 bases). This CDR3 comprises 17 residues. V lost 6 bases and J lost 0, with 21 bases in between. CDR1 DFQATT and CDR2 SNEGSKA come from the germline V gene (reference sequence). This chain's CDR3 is CSAIIGLARTSYNEQFF. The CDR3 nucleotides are TGCAGTGCAATAATCGGGCTAGCGAGGACCTCCTACAATGAGCAGTTCTTC.

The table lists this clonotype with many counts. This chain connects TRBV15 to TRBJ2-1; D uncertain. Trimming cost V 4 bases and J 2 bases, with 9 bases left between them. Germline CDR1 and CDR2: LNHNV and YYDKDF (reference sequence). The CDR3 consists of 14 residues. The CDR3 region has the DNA TGTGCCACCAGCACAAAGTCACCCTACAATGAGCAGTTCTTC. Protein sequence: CATSTKSPYNEQFF.

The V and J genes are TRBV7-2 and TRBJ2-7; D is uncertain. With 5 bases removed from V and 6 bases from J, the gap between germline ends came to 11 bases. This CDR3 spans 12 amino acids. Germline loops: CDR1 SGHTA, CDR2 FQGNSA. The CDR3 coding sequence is TGTGCCAGCAGCCGTCGTGGGCTCGAGCAGTACGTC. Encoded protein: CASSRRGLEQYV.

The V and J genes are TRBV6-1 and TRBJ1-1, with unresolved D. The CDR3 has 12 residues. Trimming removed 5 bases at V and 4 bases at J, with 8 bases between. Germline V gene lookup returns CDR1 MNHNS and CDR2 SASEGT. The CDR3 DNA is TGTGCCAGCAGTAGAAGGAGCACTGAAGCTTTCTTT. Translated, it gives CASSRRSTEAFF.

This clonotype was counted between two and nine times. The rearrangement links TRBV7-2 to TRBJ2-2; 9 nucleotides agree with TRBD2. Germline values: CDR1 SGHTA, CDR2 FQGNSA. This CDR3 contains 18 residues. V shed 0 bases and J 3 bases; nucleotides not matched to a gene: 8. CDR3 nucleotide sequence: TGTGCCAGCAGCTTAGCCTGGTGGGCTAGCGGGGACACCGGGGAGCTGTTTTTT. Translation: CASSLAWWASGDTGELFF.

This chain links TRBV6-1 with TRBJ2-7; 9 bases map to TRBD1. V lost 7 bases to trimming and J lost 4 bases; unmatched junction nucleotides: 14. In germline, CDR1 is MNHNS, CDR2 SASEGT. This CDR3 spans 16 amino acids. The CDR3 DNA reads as TGTGCCAGCACCTGGGACAGGGCGGTTTGGGGGTACGAGCAGTACTTC. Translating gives CASTWDRAVWGYEQYF.

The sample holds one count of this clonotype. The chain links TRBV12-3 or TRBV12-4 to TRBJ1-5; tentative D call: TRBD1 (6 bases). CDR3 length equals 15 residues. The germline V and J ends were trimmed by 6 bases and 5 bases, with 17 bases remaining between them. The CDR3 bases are TGTGCCAGCAGCCGCAGACAGGTGGGGGATCAGCCCCAGCATTTT. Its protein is CASSRRQVGDQPQHF.

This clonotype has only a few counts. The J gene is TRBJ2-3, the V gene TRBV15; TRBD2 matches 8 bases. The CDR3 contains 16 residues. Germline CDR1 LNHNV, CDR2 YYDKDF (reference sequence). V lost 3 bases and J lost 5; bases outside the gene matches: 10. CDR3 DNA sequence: TGTGCCACCAGCAGCTGGACAGCGGGGGATGGAGATACGCAGTATTTT. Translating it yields CATSSWTAGDGDTQYF.

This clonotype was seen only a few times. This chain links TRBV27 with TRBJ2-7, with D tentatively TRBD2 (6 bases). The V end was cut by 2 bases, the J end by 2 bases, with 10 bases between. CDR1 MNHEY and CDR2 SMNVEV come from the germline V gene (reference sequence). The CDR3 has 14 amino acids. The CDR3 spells CASSLRAGAYEQYF. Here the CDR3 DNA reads TGTGCCAGCAGTTTACGAGCGGGCGCCTACGAGCAGTACTTC.

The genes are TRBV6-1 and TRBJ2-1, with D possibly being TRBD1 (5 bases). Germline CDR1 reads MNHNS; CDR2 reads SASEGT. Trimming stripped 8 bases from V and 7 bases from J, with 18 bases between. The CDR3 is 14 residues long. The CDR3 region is CASSITRVGNEQFF. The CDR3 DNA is TGTGCCAGCTCCATAACCAGGGTCGGTAATGAGCAGTTCTTC.

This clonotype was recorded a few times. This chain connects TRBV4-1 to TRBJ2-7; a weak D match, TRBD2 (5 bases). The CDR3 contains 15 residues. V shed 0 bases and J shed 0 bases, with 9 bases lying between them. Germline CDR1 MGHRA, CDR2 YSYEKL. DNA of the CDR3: TGCGCCAGCAGCCAAGAGGACTGGAGCTCCTACGAGCAGTACTTC. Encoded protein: CASSQEDWSSYEQYF.

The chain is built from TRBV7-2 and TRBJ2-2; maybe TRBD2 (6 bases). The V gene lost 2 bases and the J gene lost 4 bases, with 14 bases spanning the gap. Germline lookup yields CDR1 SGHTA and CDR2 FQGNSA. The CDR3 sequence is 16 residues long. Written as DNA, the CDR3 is TGTGCCAGCAGCTTAAATCCGGGAGTGAGCACCGGGGAGCTGTTTTTT. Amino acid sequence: CASSLNPGVSTGELFF.

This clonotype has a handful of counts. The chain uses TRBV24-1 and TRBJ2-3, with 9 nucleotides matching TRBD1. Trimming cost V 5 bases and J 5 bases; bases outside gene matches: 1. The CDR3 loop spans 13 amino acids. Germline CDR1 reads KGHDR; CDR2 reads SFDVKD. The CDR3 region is CATSGTGEDTQYF. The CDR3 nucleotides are TGTGCCACCAGTGGGACAGGGGAAGATACGCAGTATTTT.

CDR3: CSVGKDGIMNTEAFF. The CDR3 region has the DNA TGCAGCGTTGGGAAGGACGGGATCATGAACACTGAAGCTTTCTTT. This rearrangement joins TRBV29-1 to TRBJ1-1; D gene ambiguous. The CDR3 contains 15 residues. Trimming shortened V by 4 bases and J by 0 bases, and 15 bases separated the two germline ends. Germline V gene lookup returns CDR1 SQVTM and CDR2 ANQGSEA.

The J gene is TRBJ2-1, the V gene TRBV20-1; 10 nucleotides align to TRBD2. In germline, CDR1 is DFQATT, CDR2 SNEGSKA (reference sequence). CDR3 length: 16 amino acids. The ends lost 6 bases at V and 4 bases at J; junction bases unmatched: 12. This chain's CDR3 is CSALRAPLAGYNEQFF. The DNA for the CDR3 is TGCAGTGCCCTTAGGGCACCACTAGCGGGGTACAATGAGCAGTTCTTC.

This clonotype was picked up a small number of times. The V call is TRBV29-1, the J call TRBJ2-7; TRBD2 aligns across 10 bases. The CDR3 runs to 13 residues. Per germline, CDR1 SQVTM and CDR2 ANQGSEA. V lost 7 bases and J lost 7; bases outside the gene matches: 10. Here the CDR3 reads CSAVAGGSWEQYF. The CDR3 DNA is TGCAGCGCCGTAGCGGGAGGATCGTGGGAGCAGTACTTC.

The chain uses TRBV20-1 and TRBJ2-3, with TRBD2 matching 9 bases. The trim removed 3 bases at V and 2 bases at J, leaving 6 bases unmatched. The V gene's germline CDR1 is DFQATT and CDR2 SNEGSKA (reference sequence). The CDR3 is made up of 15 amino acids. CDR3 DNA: TGCAGTGCTAGTCGGCTAGCGGGACCCACAGATACGCAGTATTTT. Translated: CSASRLAGPTDTQYF.

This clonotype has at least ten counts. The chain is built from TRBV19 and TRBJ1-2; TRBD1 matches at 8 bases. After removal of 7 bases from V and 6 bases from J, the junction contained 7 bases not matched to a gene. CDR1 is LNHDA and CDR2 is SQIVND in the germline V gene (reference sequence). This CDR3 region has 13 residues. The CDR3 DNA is TGTGCCAGTACGGAACAGGGGGTCGATGGCTACACCTTC. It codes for CASTEQGVDGYTF.